A single sample gave rise to the 25 T cell receptor beta chains below, sequenced in a study of T cell responses to AZD1222 COVID-19 vaccine. Assay used: immunoSEQ multiplex PCR; TCRdb lists only in-frame clones, some missing. The sample has over 130,000 clones, roughly 89% seen once. The source was peripheral blood, collected 28 days after the second dose of the MenACWY control vaccine. The origin of the receptors is an adult who received the MenACWY meningococcal vaccine as a control.

The CDR3 sequence: CASSFSGRGGYTF. The CDR3 coding sequence is TGTGCCAGCAGTTTCTCGGGCCGCGGGGGCTACACCTTC. This sequence joins TRBV27 and TRBJ1-2; D uncertain. In germline, CDR1 is MNHEY, CDR2 SMNVEV (reference sequence). The V gene lost 3 bases and the J gene lost 8 bases, with 13 bases spanning the gap. The CDR3 length is 13 residues.

The chain employs TRBV3-1 (or the pseudogene TRBV3-2) and TRBJ2-7; D gene ambiguous. The germline V gene has CDR1 LGHDT and CDR2 YNNKEL (reference sequence). The CDR3 loop spans 15 amino acids. V lost 1 base and J lost 3, with 13 bases in between. CDR3: CASSQAPAVYYEQYF. CDR3 bases: TGTGCCAGCAGCCAAGCACCGGCCGTTTACTACGAGCAGTACTTC.

The chain couples TRBV7-3 to TRBJ1-2; tentative D call: TRBD1 (6 bases). CDR1 and CDR2 (germline): SGHTA, FQGTGA. This CDR3 comprises 15 residues. Trimming pared 6 bases from V and 6 bases from J, leaving 20 bases between. The DNA for the CDR3 is TGTGCCAGCAGGATACAGGGAACCGGGGTTGATGGCTACACCTTC. It encodes CASRIQGTGVDGYTF.

The CDR3 DNA sequence: TGTGCCAGCAGCAAACGCGGGAGCTCCTACAATGAGCAGTTCTTC. Translated: CASSKRGSSYNEQFF. The J gene is TRBJ2-1, the V gene TRBV21-1; no check of the table's D call, TRBD2, against the DNA was made. TRBV21-1 is classified as a pseudogene. The CDR3 length is 15 residues.

This sequence joins TRBV7-6 and TRBJ1-6; 8 bases match TRBD1. V shed 4 bases and J 0 bases; nucleotides not matched to a gene: 11. The CDR3 totals 19 residues. Germline CDR1 and CDR2: SGHVS and FNYEAQ. In DNA form, the CDR3 reads TGTGCCAGCAGCTCGGTTACGGGACAGGCGAGCTCCTATAATTCACCCCTCCACTTT. This translates into CASSSVTGQASSYNSPLHF.

V is TRBV11-2 and J is TRBJ1-6; D remains ambiguous. Trimming shortened V by 0 bases and J by 8 bases, and 5 bases separated the two germline ends. Germline loops: CDR1 SGHAT, CDR2 FQNNGV. The CDR3 spans 13 residues. As DNA, the CDR3 is TGTGCCAGCAGCTTAGATTCCGATTCACCCCTCCACTTT. The encoded protein is CASSLDSDSPLHF. The whole variable domain, filled in from reference TRBV11-2 and TRBJ1-6, reads EAGVAQSPRYKIIEKRQSVAFWCNPISGHATLYWYQQILGQGPKLLIQFQNNGVVDDSQLPKDRFSAERLKGVDSTLKIQPAKLEDSAVYLCASSLDSDSPLHFGNGTRLTVT.

The V gene is TRBV30, the J gene TRBJ2-5; no definite D call. CDR1 GTSNPN and CDR2 SVGIG come from the germline V gene (reference sequence). Trimming removed 3 bases from V and 1 base from J, with 12 bases in between. This CDR3 region has 14 residues. CDR3 nucleotides: TGTGCCTGGAGCGGAAGGACGGTCCAAGAGACCCAGTACTTC. This sequence encodes CAWSGRTVQETQYF. Full variable domain (outside the CDR3, taken from reference TRBV30 and TRBJ2-5): SQTIHQWPATLVQPVGSPLSLECTVEGTSNPNLYWYRQAAGRGLQLLFYSVGIGQISSEVPQNLSASRPQDRQFILSSKKLLLSDSGFYLCAWSGRTVQETQYFGPGTRLLVL.

The chain uses TRBV18 and TRBJ1-1; the D is unclear. This CDR3 region has 12 residues. Trimming pared 2 bases from V and 2 bases from J, leaving 3 bases between. Germline V gene data show CDR1 as KGHSH and CDR2 as LQKENI. The CDR3 protein is CASSPENTEAFF. CDR3 nucleotides: TGTGCCAGCTCACCAGAAAACACTGAAGCTTTCTTT.

The J gene is TRBJ2-3, the V gene TRBV2; D might be TRBD1 (5 bases). V dropped 7 bases and J dropped 5 bases, with 13 bases sitting between them. Germline values: CDR1 SNHLY, CDR2 FYNNEI. CDR3 length equals 13 residues. DNA for the CDR3: TGTGCCAGCAACGACGTGGGGCAAGATACGCAGTATTTT. This translates into CASNDVGQDTQYF. The full variable domain, its missing parts supplied by reference TRBV2 and TRBJ2-3, is EPEVTQTPSHQVTQMGQEVILRCVPISNHLYFYWYRQILGQKVEFLVSFYNNEISEKSEIFDDQFSVERPDGSNFTLKIRSTKLEDSAMYFCASNDVGQDTQYFGPGTRLTVL.

The chain links TRBV15 to TRBJ1-5; D call uncertain. Germline CDR1 is LNHNV and CDR2 is YYDKDF (reference sequence). This CDR3 comprises 14 residues. Trimming left V 1 base short and J 4 bases short, with 8 bases between. The CDR3 sequence: CATSRGAGNQPQHF. CDR3 coding DNA: TGTGCCACCAGCAGAGGTGCGGGAAATCAGCCCCAGCATTTT.

CDR3 coding DNA: TGTGCCATCAGTGAGTCGGGCAGCTTTAATCAGCCCCAGCATTTT. Translating gives CAISESGSFNQPQHF. The gene calls are TRBV10-3 and TRBJ1-5; D not resolved. Trimming shortened V by 0 bases and J by 4 bases, and 10 bases separated the two germline ends. Germline V gene sequence: CDR1 ENHRY, CDR2 SYGVKD. This CDR3 has 15 amino acids.

V is TRBV7-9 and J is TRBJ1-1, with a possible D match to TRBD1 (5 bases). The CDR3 is made up of 15 amino acids. Trimming stripped 1 base from V and 2 bases from J, with 11 bases between. The V gene's germline CDR1 is SEHNR and CDR2 FQNEAQ (reference sequence). The CDR3 reads CASSLGDAGNTEAFF. In DNA, the CDR3 is TGTGCCAGCAGCTTAGGGGACGCAGGAAACACTGAAGCTTTCTTT.

The rearrangement links TRBV27 to TRBJ2-7; 9 bases map to TRBD1. The CDR3 has 15 residues. Germline CDR1 is MNHEY and CDR2 is SMNVEV (reference sequence). The trim removed 2 bases at V and 6 bases at J, leaving 8 bases unmatched. The CDR3 nucleotides read TGTGCCAGCAGTTTAACCGGGACAGGGTTGGTCGAGCAGTACTTC. As protein: CASSLTGTGLVEQYF.

J is TRBJ2-1 and V is TRBV9, with D uncertain. This CDR3 is built from 17 residues. V gave up 2 bases and J gave up 9 bases, with 24 bases separating them. The germline CDR1 and CDR2 sequences are SGDLS and YYNGEE. The CDR3 bases are TGTGCCAGCAGCGTCCCCCTTCCCTCTGCGGTACAAGGTGAGCAGTTCTTC. It specifies CASSVPLPSAVQGEQFF.

The gene calls are TRBV2 and TRBJ1-6; no reliable D call. V gave up 2 bases and J gave up 7 bases, with 12 bases separating them. Germline CDR1 SNHLY, CDR2 FYNNEI. The CDR3 spans 15 residues. The CDR3 DNA is TGTGCCAGCAGTGAACAGACACTTTCCAATTCACCCCTCCACTTT. This codes for CASSEQTLSNSPLHF.

The table lists this clone with a count of one. The chain recombines TRBV7-3 with TRBJ2-2, with D perhaps given as TRBD1 or TRBD2 (6 bases each). This CDR3 is 16 amino acids long. V was clipped by 5 bases and J by 1 base, with 14 bases between them. CDR1 is SGHTA, CDR2 FQGTGA, per germline. The DNA of the CDR3 is TGTGCCAGCAGCCGCCAGGGGCGGGGGAACACCGGGGAGCTGTTTTTT. Translating gives CASSRQGRGNTGELFF.

The V call is TRBV12-3 or TRBV12-4, the J call TRBJ1-5; possibly TRBD1 for D (6 bases). The CDR3 sequence is 13 residues long. V was trimmed by 6 bases and J by 6 bases, leaving 12 bases between them. The CDR3 coding sequence is TGTGCCAGCAGCAACAGGGAAGGTCAGCCCCAGCATTTT. Its protein product is CASSNREGQPQHF.

J is TRBJ2-3 and V is TRBV28, with D hard to call. The germline V gene has CDR1 MDHEN and CDR2 SYDVKM. The CDR3 spans 13 residues. V was trimmed by 5 bases and J by 0 bases, leaving 6 bases between them. CDR3 sequence reads: CASSTISTDTQYF. The CDR3 nucleotides are TGTGCCAGCAGTACAATCAGCACAGATACGCAGTATTTT.

The rearrangement uses TRBV27 and TRBJ2-5; 8 positions match TRBD1. The V segment lost 6 bases and the J segment 4 bases; nucleotides outside the gene matches: 7. The CDR3 is 14 residues long. Looked up from germline, CDR1 is MNHEY and CDR2 is SMNVEV (reference sequence). The CDR3 DNA reads as TGTGCCAGCAGCCTACAGGGGGTATCAGAGACCCAGTACTTC. This codes for CASSLQGVSETQYF.

J is TRBJ2-3 and V is TRBV6-2 or TRBV6-3; 8 positions match TRBD1. The ends lost 6 bases at V and 0 bases at J; junction bases unmatched: 5. CDR1 is MNHEY, CDR2 SVGEGT, per germline. This CDR3 region has 15 residues. Written as DNA, the CDR3 is TGTGCCAGCAGCCAGGACAGGGTGAGCACAGATACGCAGTATTTT. Encoded protein: CASSQDRVSTDTQYF.

The genes are TRBV28 and TRBJ1-6; D is possibly TRBD1 (5 bases). The germline gives CDR1 MDHEN, CDR2 SYDVKM. The CDR3 covers 15 residues. V lost 2 bases to trimming and J lost 3 bases, with 8 bases between them. The CDR3 DNA reads TGTGCCAGCAGTTTAACGACAGTCTATAATTCACCCCTCCACTTT. Translating gives CASSLTTVYNSPLHF.

V gene TRBV18 combines with J gene TRBJ1-2; 10 nucleotides match TRBD1. CDR1 KGHSH and CDR2 LQKENI come from the germline V gene. V was clipped by 4 bases and J by 7 bases; unmatched bases: 9. The CDR3 length is 15 residues. The CDR3 DNA is TGTGCCAGCTCACTTAAAGGACAGGGGGAGAGTGGCTACACCTTC. Protein sequence: CASSLKGQGESGYTF.

This clone was found a few times. V is TRBV19 and J is TRBJ1-2, with D tentatively TRBD1 (5 bases). The germline V and J ends were trimmed by 9 bases and 0 bases, with 14 bases remaining between them. CDR1 is LNHDA, CDR2 SQIVND, per germline (reference sequence). This CDR3 contains 14 residues. The CDR3 loop is CASQPTETNYGYTF. The CDR3 DNA follows: TGTGCCAGCCAACCGACAGAGACTAACTATGGCTACACCTTC.

The rearrangement links TRBV7-9 to TRBJ2-1; the match to TRBD1 covers 8 bases. From germline, CDR1 is SEHNR and CDR2 FQNEAQ (reference sequence). V was pared by 5 bases and J by 5 bases, with 17 bases of the junction left unmatched. This CDR3 spans 18 amino acids. Here the CDR3 reads CASSTRPGQEKVHNEQFF. The CDR3 DNA is TGTGCCAGCAGCACACGCCCGGGACAGGAGAAAGTTCACAATGAGCAGTTCTTC.

This clone was detected once. The chain links TRBV29-1 to TRBJ1-5; 9 bases are shared with TRBD1. From germline, CDR1 is SQVTM and CDR2 ANQGSEA. The V and J ends lost 7 bases and 4 bases, in that order; junction bases with no gene match: 11. The CDR3 is 15 amino acids. CDR3 region: CSAYRRDRENQPQHF. In DNA, the CDR3 is TGCAGCGCCTACCGGAGGGACAGGGAAAATCAGCCCCAGCATTTT.